Listed here are 3 T cell receptor beta chains from one sample, sequenced in a study of control samples from healthy donors and cancer patients. The data were produced by immunoSEQ multiplex PCR, yet TCRdb's version contains in-frame clones alone and is incomplete. This sample has about 73,000 clones, with roughly 94% found just once. The sequencing input was blood. The receptors here all came from a woman in her thirties or forties in good health.

The chain recombines TRBV28 with TRBJ2-7; D is unresolved. The V gene lost 6 bases and the J gene lost 4 bases, with 10 bases spanning the gap. The CDR3 runs to 12 residues. CDR1 is MDHEN and CDR2 is SYDVKM in the germline V gene. The CDR3 bases are TGTGCCAGCAGGGCCGGTCTGTACGAGCAGTACTTC. It specifies CASRAGLYEQYF.

This chain uses TRBV7-3 with TRBJ1-1; D is unresolved. The germline CDR1 and CDR2 sequences are SGHTA and FQGTGA. This CDR3 has 13 amino acids. V was trimmed by 4 bases and J by 0 bases, leaving 6 bases between them. CDR3 loop: CASSSGMNTEAFF. The DNA for the CDR3 is TGTGCCAGCAGCTCTGGGATGAACACTGAAGCTTTCTTT. The whole variable domain, remainder taken from reference TRBV7-3 and TRBJ1-1, is GAGVSQTPSNKVTEKGKYVELRCDPISGHTALYWYRQSLGQGPEFLIYFQGTGAADDSGLPNDRFFAVRPEGSVSTLKIQRTERGDSAVYLCASSSGMNTEAFFGQGTRLTVV.

This clone was recorded only once. The J gene is TRBJ1-2, the V gene TRBV29-1; D is ambiguous. Trimming cost V 8 bases and J 1 base, with 14 bases left between them. The CDR3 is 13 residues long. Looked up from germline, CDR1 is SQVTM and CDR2 is ANQGSEA. The CDR3: CSPKSGFNYGYTF. DNA for the CDR3: TGCAGCCCGAAAAGCGGGTTTAACTATGGCTACACCTTC.